Below are 11 T cell receptor beta chains sequenced from a single sample in a study of T cells in localized non-small cell lung cancer. The table came from immunoSEQ multiplex PCR; TCRdb's copy has only in-frame clones and leaves some out. This table has 4,000 to 5,000 clones, about 30% appearing once. This sample comprised lung tumor tissue, obtained before any cancer treatment. All receptors come from a man aged 35 to 69 with stage II lung adenocarcinoma.

This clone turned up a few times. This chain links TRBV9 with TRBJ1-1; D is unresolved. V was pared by 5 bases and J by 0 bases, with 14 bases between. The CDR3 loop spans 15 amino acids. The germline gives CDR1 SGDLS, CDR2 YYNGEE. CDR3 sequence: CASREGRTMNTEAFF. Here the CDR3 DNA reads TGTGCCAGCAGGGAAGGTAGGACCATGAACACTGAAGCTTTCTTT.

In its sample, this clone was seen a few times. V usage is TRBV28 and J usage is TRBJ2-7; D might be TRBD1 (6 bases). From germline, CDR1 is MDHEN and CDR2 SYDVKM. V was pared by 2 bases and J by 5 bases, with 16 bases between. CDR3 length: 15 amino acids. CDR3 amino acids: CASSLISRGKDEQYF. The CDR3 nucleotides are TGTGCCAGCAGTTTAATTTCTAGGGGGAAAGACGAGCAGTACTTC.

CDR3 in amino acids: CASGAGTNEKLFF. The CDR3 nucleotides read TGCGCCAGCGGGGCTGGAACCAATGAAAAACTGTTTTTT. The chain has TRBV23-1 and TRBJ1-4, with TRBD1 as a possible D gene (5 bases). TRBV23-1 is an open reading frame whose function is uncertain. CDR3 length equals 13 residues. V was trimmed by 8 bases and J by 5 bases, leaving 12 bases between them.

This clone is medium-sized. J is TRBJ1-2 and V is TRBV6-8; the match to TRBD1 covers 9 bases. The CDR3 has 13 residues. The germline V gene has CDR1 MNHGY and CDR2 SAAAGT. V shed 6 bases and J 8 bases; nucleotides not matched to a gene: 7. CDR3 loop: CASSRDRASGYTF. The CDR3 coding sequence is TGTGCCAGCAGCCGGGACAGGGCTTCCGGCTACACCTTC.

For the CDR3, the DNA is TGTGCCAGCAGCGGGGCAGGAGGGGCCGCCGGGGAGCTGTTTTTT. Translating it yields CASSGAGGAAGELFF. V gene TRBV6-8 combines with J gene TRBJ2-2; D possibly corresponds to TRBD2 (6 bases). Germline V lookup: CDR1 MNHGY, CDR2 SAAAGT. CDR3 length: 15 amino acids. V shed 6 bases and J shed 6 bases, with 17 bases lying between them.

The table lists this clone with a few counts. The chain is built from TRBV11-3 and TRBJ2-1, with 16 bases identical to TRBD2. Germline CDR1 SGHNT, CDR2 YENEEA. V lost 0 bases, J lost 9 bases, and 8 bases stayed unmatched. This CDR3 region has 18 residues. Here the CDR3 reads CASSLDLAGLAGGGEQFF. The CDR3 DNA follows: TGTGCCAGCAGCTTAGACCTGGCGGGACTAGCGGGAGGGGGTGAGCAGTTCTTC.

The chain combines TRBV28 with TRBJ1-4, with TRBD1 matching 7 bases. J was trimmed by 8 bases and V by 3 bases; bases with no gene match: 9. The CDR3 loop spans 15 amino acids. Germline V gene data show CDR1 as MDHEN and CDR2 as SYDVKM. CDR3 coding DNA: TGTGCCAGCAGTTTCACCCAGGGGGGCCGGGAAAAACTGTTTTTT. Protein: CASSFTQGGREKLFF.

The V gene is TRBV30, the J gene TRBJ1-1, with D unresolved. Trimming shortened V by 4 bases and J by 1 base, and 4 bases separated the two germline ends. Per the germline V gene, CDR1 is GTSNPN and CDR2 is SVGIG (reference sequence). CDR3 size: 11 residues. CDR3: CAWIRNTEAFF. The CDR3 DNA is TGTGCCTGGATAAGGAACACTGAAGCTTTCTTT.

On this clone itself: A read error may produce the germline difference seen at one junction end. The rearrangement uses TRBV11-3 and TRBJ2-1; 9 bases align to TRBD2. Germline CDR1 is SGHNT and CDR2 is YENEEA. The length of the CDR3 is 16 residues. CDR3 protein: CASSLGSLLAGYEQFF. CDR3 in DNA: TGTGCCAGCAGTTTAGGGAGTCTACTAGCGGGTTACGAGCAGTTCTTC.

The J gene is TRBJ2-3, the V gene TRBV7-5; the D call in the table, TRBD1, was not verified against the DNA. TRBV7-5 is shown as a pseudogene. This CDR3 has 16 residues. This chain's CDR3 is CASSQRGRYSTDTQYF. The DNA for the CDR3 is TGTGCCAGCAGCCAGAGGGGGAGATATAGCACAGATACGCAGTATTTT.

J is TRBJ1-1 and V is TRBV5-1; D not certain. Germline CDR1 SGHRS, CDR2 YFSETQ. CDR3 size: 15 residues. V lost 0 bases and J 0 bases, leaving 9 bases between the germline ends. CDR3 bases: TGCGCCAGCAGCTTGGCCGTGGGGATGAACACTGAAGCTTTCTTT. Protein: CASSLAVGMNTEAFF.